These 15 T cell receptor beta chains were all obtained from the same sample, sequenced in a study of shared clonotypes between healthy human individuals. Assay: immunoSEQ multiplex PCR; the TCRdb copy retains only in-frame clones and omits some. The sample has about 480,000 clones; almost 80% are singletons. The specimen sequenced was PBMCs. These receptors originate from a middle-aged woman in good health. Some clones in this sample may be carry-over from other donors' samples.

The J gene is TRBJ2-1, the V gene TRBV25-1; the D gene could be TRBD1 or TRBD2 (5 bases each). The CDR3 spans 16 residues. Deletions cut 5 bases from V and 0 bases from J, with 14 bases between. The germline gives CDR1 MGHDK, CDR2 SYGVNS. The CDR3 DNA sequence: TGTGCCAGCAGTATAAACTCAGGGAGCTCCTACAATGAGCAGTTCTTC. Translated: CASSINSGSSYNEQFF.

The rearrangement uses TRBV5-8 and TRBJ2-7; D call uncertain. This CDR3 region has 12 residues. With 1 base removed from V and 3 bases from J, the gap between germline ends came to 5 bases. Germline assignment: CDR1 SGHTS and CDR2 YDEGEE. The CDR3 region has the DNA TGTGCCAGCAGCTTGACACTCTACGAGCAGTACTTC. Protein product: CASSLTLYEQYF.

The chain has TRBV5-4 and TRBJ2-4; 8 bases are shared with TRBD1. The CDR3 runs to 15 residues. Germline V lookup: CDR1 SGHNT, CDR2 YYREEE (reference sequence). With V trimmed by 4 bases and J by 7 bases, 10 bases remained unmatched. CDR3 sequence: CASSPTDRGRNIQYF. In nucleotides, the CDR3 is TGTGCCAGCAGCCCGACCGACAGGGGACGCAACATTCAGTACTTC.

The rearrangement links TRBV7-9 to TRBJ1-2; D is undetermined. The V end lost 5 bases, the J end lost 4 bases, and 14 bases lay between the germline ends. Germline V gene data show CDR1 as SEHNR and CDR2 as FQNEAQ (reference sequence). The CDR3 runs 14 residues. The CDR3 reads CASSQYSTAYGYTF. The CDR3 DNA reads as TGTGCCAGCAGCCAGTATTCGACGGCCTATGGCTACACCTTC. Full variable domain (remainder filled in from reference TRBV7-9 and TRBJ1-2): DTGVSQNPRHKITKRGQNVTFRCDPISEHNRLYWYRQTLGQGPEFLTYFQNEAQLEKSRLLSDRFSAERPKGSFSTLEIQRTEQGDSAMYLCASSQYSTAYGYTFGSGTRLTVV.

The chain recombines TRBV5-1 with TRBJ2-3; 7 bases fit TRBD2. The CDR3 consists of 16 residues. V lost 0 bases, J lost 3 bases, and 7 bases stayed unmatched. Germline V lookup: CDR1 SGHRS, CDR2 YFSETQ. The CDR3 reads CASSLGRGRMTDTQYF. The CDR3 coding sequence is TGCGCCAGCAGCTTGGGCCGCGGGAGAATGACAGATACGCAGTATTTT.

This sequence joins TRBV7-2 and TRBJ2-3; D is possibly TRBD2 (5 bases). Trimming removed 5 bases at V and 6 bases at J, with 15 bases between. The CDR3 is 14 residues long. CDR1 is SGHTA, CDR2 FQGNSA, per germline. The DNA for the CDR3 is TGTGCCAGCAGCGTTAGCGTTAGATCGGATACGCAGTATTTT. Amino acids: CASSVSVRSDTQYF.

This clone was observed a few times. The chain combines TRBV21-1 with TRBJ2-5; TRBD1 is the table's D call and was not checked against the DNA. The J call is in doubt because the DNA end fits TRBJ2-7 better. TRBV21-1 is a pseudogene segment. The CDR3 runs 14 residues. The CDR3 protein is CASSRRDRQYEQYF. CDR3 DNA sequence: TGTGCCAGCAGCCGCCGGGACAGACAATACGAGCAGTACTTC.

This rearrangement joins TRBV4-3 to TRBJ1-1, with D uncertain. The length of the CDR3 is 13 residues. Germline V gene data show CDR1 as LGHNA and CDR2 as YSLEER. V was cut by 5 bases and J by 3 bases, with 10 bases left in between. The CDR3 bases are TGCGCCAGCAGCTTAAGTCAGGACACTGAAGCTTTCTTT. Translated, it gives CASSLSQDTEAFF.

This chain uses TRBV27 with TRBJ1-2, with 9 nucleotides matching TRBD1. This CDR3 is 16 amino acids long. The germline gives CDR1 MNHEY, CDR2 SMNVEV (reference sequence). The V gene end was trimmed by 4 bases and the J gene end by 1 base; junction bases not matched to a gene: 7. The CDR3 DNA reads as TGTGCCAGCAGTTCGAACAGGGGGCGAGGTAACTATGGCTACACCTTC. Its translation: CASSSNRGRGNYGYTF.

In nucleotides, the CDR3 is TGTGCCACCCCTCCAGCGGGAGGGCCAAGCACAGATACGCAGTATTTT. This codes for CATPPAGGPSTDTQYF. J is TRBJ2-3 and V is TRBV2; 10 positions match TRBD2. The CDR3 spans 16 residues. Germline CDR1 reads SNHLY; CDR2 reads FYNNEI. J lost 0 bases, V lost 10 bases, and 10 bases had no gene match.

V is TRBV28 and J is TRBJ2-5; possible D gene TRBD2, 7 bases. V was clipped by 3 bases and J by 4 bases, with 9 bases between them. This CDR3 has 13 residues. Germline V lookup: CDR1 MDHEN, CDR2 SYDVKM. The DNA for the CDR3 is TGTGCCAGCAGTTTGGGAGGGGGAGAGACCCAGTACTTC. This gives the protein CASSLGGGETQYF.

The chain recombines TRBV29-1 with TRBJ2-7; 7 nucleotides line up with TRBD2. The CDR3 contains 14 residues. Germline values: CDR1 SQVTM, CDR2 ANQGSEA. V shed 0 bases, J shed 0 bases, and the junction held 2 bases outside the gene matches. The CDR3 DNA sequence: TGCAGCGTTGAAGAGCGGGAGAACTCCTACGAGCAGTACTTC. Its translation is CSVEERENSYEQYF.

The chain carries TRBV25-1 and TRBJ2-7, with unresolved D. Deletions cut 7 bases from V and 5 bases from J, with 18 bases between. The CDR3 is made up of 14 amino acids. Germline V CDR1 and CDR2: MGHDK, SYGVNS. The CDR3 loop reads CASNFKQLTDEQYF. The DNA for the CDR3 is TGTGCCAGCAACTTCAAGCAGCTCACGGACGAGCAGTACTTC.

This chain connects TRBV9 to TRBJ2-2; D uncertain. Germline V gene sequence: CDR1 SGDLS, CDR2 YYNGEE. The CDR3 has 18 amino acids. Trimming took 1 base from V and 6 from J, leaving 22 bases between them. The chain's CDR3 is CASSVHSRGRVIAGELFF. The CDR3 DNA reads as TGTGCCAGCAGCGTACACAGCAGAGGAAGGGTGATAGCCGGGGAGCTGTTTTTT.

The chain joins TRBV9 to TRBJ1-5; D not certain. This CDR3 is 15 amino acids long. Germline V gives CDR1 SGDLS, CDR2 YYNGEE. V shed 1 base and J shed 3 bases, with 11 bases lying between them. The CDR3 here is CASSVSAGFNQPQHF. The CDR3 coding sequence is TGTGCCAGCAGCGTATCAGCGGGCTTCAATCAGCCCCAGCATTTT. Full variable domain (outside the CDR3, taken from reference TRBV9 and TRBJ1-5): DSGVTQTPKHLITATGQRVTLRCSPRSGDLSVYWYQQSLDQGLQFLIQYYNGEERAKGNILERFSAQQFPDLHSELNLSSLELGDSALYFCASSVSAGFNQPQHFGDGTRLSIL.